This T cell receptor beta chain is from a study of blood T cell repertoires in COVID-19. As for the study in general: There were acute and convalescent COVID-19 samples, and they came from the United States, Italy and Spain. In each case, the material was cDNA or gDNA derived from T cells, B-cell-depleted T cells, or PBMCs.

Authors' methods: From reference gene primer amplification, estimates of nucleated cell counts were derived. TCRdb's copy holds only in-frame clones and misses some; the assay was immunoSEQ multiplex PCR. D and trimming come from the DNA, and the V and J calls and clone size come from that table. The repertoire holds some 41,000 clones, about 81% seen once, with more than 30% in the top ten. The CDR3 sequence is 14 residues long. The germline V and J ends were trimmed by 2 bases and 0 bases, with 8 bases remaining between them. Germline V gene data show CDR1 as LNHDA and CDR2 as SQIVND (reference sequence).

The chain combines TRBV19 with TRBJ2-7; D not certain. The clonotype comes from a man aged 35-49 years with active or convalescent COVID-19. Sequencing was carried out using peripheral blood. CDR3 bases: TGTGCCAGTAGTATAAAGGCTAGCTCCTACGAGCAGTACTTC. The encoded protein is CASSIKASSYEQYF.